Below are 28 T cell receptor beta chains sequenced from a single sample in a study of T cell responses to AZD1222 COVID-19 vaccine. Sequencing used immunoSEQ multiplex PCR; TCRdb keeps in-frame clones, though not all of them. The data show 95,000 to 150,000 clones, roughly 87% seen once. The sample in question was peripheral blood, obtained on day 0 of AZD1222 vaccination. Receptors were obtained from an adult in good health.

The chain carries TRBV7-2 and TRBJ2-7; D gene uncertain. The germline gives CDR1 SGHTA, CDR2 FQGNSA. This CDR3 is built from 13 residues. The V end lost 0 bases, the J end lost 3 bases, and 6 bases lay between the germline ends. Here the CDR3 DNA reads TGTGCCAGCAGCTTAGCTCTTCTCTACGAGCAGTACTTC. Translated, it gives CASSLALLYEQYF.

This chain connects TRBV28 to TRBJ2-1; TRBD2 agrees at 11 bases. Germline V gives CDR1 MDHEN, CDR2 SYDVKM. CDR3 length equals 17 residues. J gave up 5 bases and V 4 bases, and 10 bases lay outside the gene matches. The CDR3 DNA sequence: TGTGCCAGCAGTTCCCCGGGGGGGACTAGCGGACACAATGAGCAGTTCTTC. Translating gives CASSSPGGTSGHNEQFF.

This clone showed up just once. This chain uses TRBV27 with TRBJ1-2; 9 nucleotides agree with TRBD1. The CDR3 is 16 residues long. Per the germline V gene, CDR1 is MNHEY and CDR2 is SMNVEV (reference sequence). Trimming removed 5 bases from V and 3 bases from J; junction bases left unmatched: 10. This CDR3 reads CASSRAPGQGHYGYTF. Here the CDR3 DNA reads TGTGCCAGCAGTCGCGCTCCGGGACAGGGACACTATGGCTACACCTTC.

The rearrangement joins TRBV10-3 to TRBJ2-7; D is tentatively TRBD1 or TRBD2 (6 bases each). This CDR3 spans 16 amino acids. CDR1 ENHRY and CDR2 SYGVKD come from the germline V gene. V was cut by 2 bases and J by 7 bases, with 21 bases left in between. In DNA, the CDR3 is TGTGCCATCAGTGAGATGGGGGGCATGGGTGGTTGGGAGCAGTACTTC. As protein: CAISEMGGMGGWEQYF.

J is TRBJ1-1 and V is TRBV6-5, with 7 bases that match TRBD1. J gave up 8 bases and V 4 bases, and 1 base lay outside the gene matches. This CDR3 is 11 amino acids long. Germline CDR1 is MNHEY and CDR2 is SVGAGI. The CDR3 DNA reads as TGTGCCAGCAGTTGGGGACAGGAAGCTTTCTTT. Translation: CASSWGQEAFF.

This clone was counted a few times. The chain has TRBV5-4 and TRBJ2-1, with 7 bases lining up with TRBD2. Germline V lookup: CDR1 SGHNT, CDR2 YYREEE (reference sequence). The CDR3 loop spans 15 amino acids. V was clipped by 0 bases and J by 0 bases; unmatched bases: 0. The CDR3 DNA follows: TGTGCCAGCAGCTTGGGGGAGGGCTCCTACAATGAGCAGTTCTTC. Translated, it gives CASSLGEGSYNEQFF.

The chain couples TRBV27 to TRBJ2-7, with 11 bases matching TRBD2. CDR1 is MNHEY and CDR2 is SMNVEV in the germline V gene (reference sequence). Trimming removed 5 bases from V and 7 bases from J; junction bases left unmatched: 10. The CDR3 is 15 residues long. The DNA of the CDR3 is TGTGCCAGCAGTCCGTCACTAGCGGGAGTGGGAGAGCAGTACTTC. Its protein is CASSPSLAGVGEQYF.

The CDR3 DNA follows: TGTGCCAGCAGGTTAACAGGGGATAATGGCTACACCTTC. It is translated as CASRLTGDNGYTF. The V and J genes are TRBV12-3 or TRBV12-4 and TRBJ1-2; 7 nucleotides match TRBD1. Trimming removed 6 bases from V and 6 bases from J; junction bases left unmatched: 7. The CDR3 runs to 13 residues.

The chain employs TRBV19 and TRBJ1-1, with D uncertain. The CDR3 is made up of 13 amino acids. Looked up from germline, CDR1 is LNHDA and CDR2 is SQIVND (reference sequence). The V gene lost 6 bases and the J gene lost 0 bases, with 8 bases spanning the gap. The CDR3 here is CASREQMNTEAFF. The CDR3 DNA reads TGTGCCAGTAGAGAACAGATGAACACTGAAGCTTTCTTT. The variable domain in full, with the rest retrieved from reference TRBV19 and TRBJ1-1, is DGGITQSPKYLFRKEGQNVTLSCEQNLNHDAMYWYRQDPGQGLRLIYYSQIVNDFQKGDIAEGYSVSREKKESFPLTVTSAQKNPTAFYLCASREQMNTEAFFGQGTRLTVV.

The V gene is TRBV9, the J gene TRBJ1-5; possibly TRBD1 for D (5 bases). The CDR3 has 15 amino acids. Per germline, CDR1 SGDLS and CDR2 YYNGEE. V lost 0 bases to trimming and J lost 0 bases, with 7 bases between them. The DNA for the CDR3 is TGTGCCAGCAGCGTAGGGGGGGATAGCAATCAGCCCCAGCATTTT. It specifies CASSVGGDSNQPQHF.

The genes are TRBV18 and TRBJ2-3; D uncertain. The CDR3 extends over 14 amino acids. V was cut by 0 bases and J by 9 bases, with 13 bases left in between. CDR1 is KGHSH and CDR2 is LQKENI in the germline V gene. This chain's CDR3 is CASSPPGKAGTQYF. In DNA form, the CDR3 reads TGTGCCAGCTCACCACCGGGGAAGGCCGGGACGCAGTATTTT.

This chain uses TRBV5-5 with TRBJ1-2; TRBD1 might be the D (6 bases). Germline V gene lookup returns CDR1 SGHKS and CDR2 YYEKEE (reference sequence). This CDR3 is 13 amino acids long. Between the trimmed V and J ends, which lost 2 bases and 8 bases, there was a span of 13 bases. The CDR3 DNA reads TGTGCCAGCAGCTTAACTCCAGGGGAGGGCTACACCTTC. Protein product: CASSLTPGEGYTF. Full variable domain (missing parts from reference TRBV5-5 and TRBJ1-2): DAGVTQSPTHLIKTRGQQVTLRCSPISGHKSVSWYQQVLGQGPQFIFQYYEKEERGRGNFPDRFSARQFPNYSSELNVNALLLGDSALYLCASSLTPGEGYTFGSGTRLTVV.

J is TRBJ2-5 and V is TRBV18; tentatively, D is TRBD1 (6 bases). The germline CDR1 and CDR2 sequences are KGHSH and LQKENI. With 3 bases removed from V and 5 bases from J, the gap between germline ends came to 16 bases. The CDR3 length is 15 residues. As DNA, the CDR3 is TGTGCCAGCTCACCGAGCCAGGGGCGGGTGGAGACCCAGTACTTC. It codes for CASSPSQGRVETQYF.

The rearrangement joins TRBV2 to TRBJ1-1; D gene ambiguous. V lost 2 bases to trimming and J lost 0 bases, with 4 bases between them. The CDR3 has 13 amino acids. Germline values: CDR1 SNHLY, CDR2 FYNNEI. The CDR3 spells CASSETLNTEAFF. CDR3 bases: TGTGCCAGCAGTGAAACTCTGAACACTGAAGCTTTCTTT. The full variable domain, in which reference TRBV2 and TRBJ1-1 provide the parts outside the CDR3, is EPEVTQTPSHQVTQMGQEVILRCVPISNHLYFYWYRQILGQKVEFLVSFYNNEISEKSEIFDDQFSVERPDGSNFTLKIRSTKLEDSAMYFCASSETLNTEAFFGQGTRLTVV.

This clone was found a few times. The chain links TRBV6-5 to TRBJ1-5; maybe TRBD1 (5 bases). There are 15 residues in the CDR3. Trimming took 7 bases from V and 0 from J, leaving 13 bases between them. CDR1 MNHEY and CDR2 SVGAGI come from the germline V gene. CDR3 sequence: CASKGLYYSNQPQHF. The CDR3 nucleotides read TGTGCCAGCAAGGGACTGTACTATAGCAATCAGCCCCAGCATTTT.

This clone has only one observation. The chain couples TRBV3-1 (or the pseudogene TRBV3-2) to TRBJ2-1; 9 bases line up with TRBD1. The length of the CDR3 is 15 residues. CDR1 and CDR2 from the germline V gene are LGHDT and YNNKEL (reference sequence). Trimming cost V 5 bases and J 4 bases; bases outside gene matches: 6. CDR3: CASSDPGQGYNEQFF. For the CDR3, the DNA is TGTGCCAGCAGCGACCCGGGACAGGGTTACAATGAGCAGTTCTTC.

This sequence joins TRBV27 and TRBJ2-2, with 7 bases matching TRBD1. Germline CDR1 is MNHEY and CDR2 is SMNVEV (reference sequence). V shed 4 bases and J 7 bases; nucleotides not matched to a gene: 12. The CDR3 spans 16 residues. The CDR3 loop reads CASSSYGLGGNGELFF. The DNA for the CDR3 is TGTGCCAGCAGTTCTTACGGGTTAGGGGGCAACGGGGAGCTGTTTTTT.

The rearrangement links TRBV28 to TRBJ2-1, with D tentatively TRBD2 (5 bases). CDR1 is MDHEN, CDR2 SYDVKM, per germline. The length of the CDR3 is 15 residues. Trimming pared 2 bases from V and 3 bases from J, leaving 11 bases between. The CDR3 DNA reads as TGTGCCAGCAGTTTAGTGGGAGAGGGCTACAATGAGCAGTTCTTC. This sequence encodes CASSLVGEGYNEQFF. Using reference TRBV28 and TRBJ2-1 for the parts outside the CDR3, the full variable domain is DVKVTQSSRYLVKRTGEKVFLECVQDMDHENMFWYRQDPGLGLRLIYFSYDVKMKEKGDIPEGYSVSREKKERFSLILESASTNQTSMYLCASSLVGEGYNEQFFGPGTRLTVL.

The CDR3 protein is CASSQASGTSTDTQYF. As DNA, the CDR3 is TGCGCCAGCAGCCAAGCTAGCGGGACTAGCACAGATACGCAGTATTTT. The chain carries TRBV4-3 and TRBJ2-3, with 9 bases lining up with TRBD2. The CDR3 spans 16 residues. Trimming removed 1 base from V and 0 bases from J; junction bases left unmatched: 2. Germline CDR1 LGHNA, CDR2 YSLEER.

This sequence joins TRBV7-2 and TRBJ1-1, with 9 bases that match TRBD1. This CDR3 region has 14 residues. With V trimmed by 6 bases and J by 5 bases, 7 bases remained unmatched. Germline values: CDR1 SGHTA, CDR2 FQGNSA. CDR3 sequence reads: CASRPTGGGTEAFF. CDR3 sequence (DNA): TGTGCCAGCAGGCCCACAGGGGGCGGTACTGAAGCTTTCTTT.

V is TRBV13 and J is TRBJ2-7; TRBD1 matches at 9 bases. This CDR3 is built from 14 residues. J lost 2 bases, V lost 5 bases, and 4 bases had no gene match. Germline V gives CDR1 PRHDT, CDR2 FYEKMQ (reference sequence). This chain's CDR3 is CASSPRQGAYEQYF. CDR3 DNA: TGTGCCAGCAGCCCTCGACAGGGGGCCTACGAGCAGTACTTC.

This clone was detected once. The rearrangement joins TRBV4-1 to TRBJ2-5; the match to TRBD2 covers 13 bases. In germline, CDR1 is MGHRA, CDR2 YSYEKL. The length of the CDR3 is 16 residues. With 5 bases clipped from V and 5 bases from J, the junction kept 8 bases outside the gene matches. The CDR3 sequence: CASSRGLAGSRETQYF. CDR3 nucleotides: TGCGCCAGCAGCAGGGGACTAGCGGGATCCCGGGAGACCCAGTACTTC.

This clone is a singleton in its sample. The chain carries TRBV20-1 and TRBJ1-2, with a weak D call TRBD1 (6 bases). The germline V gene encodes CDR1 DFQATT and CDR2 SNEGSKA (reference sequence). Trimming took off 5 bases at V and 8 bases at J, with 12 bases between the two ends. The CDR3 covers 11 residues. The CDR3 protein is CSAPRGAGYTF. In DNA, the CDR3 is TGCAGTGCTCCCAGGGGAGCGGGCTACACCTTC.

The chain joins TRBV5-4 to TRBJ1-5; D gene ambiguous. V was shortened by 1 base and J by 16 bases, with 9 bases between the two germline ends. This CDR3 has 10 amino acids. CDR1 is SGHNT, CDR2 YYREEE, per germline (reference sequence). CDR3 amino acids: CASSLSWRHF. CDR3 sequence (DNA): TGTGCCAGCAGCTTGAGCTGGCGTCATTTT.

This clone was found once. The V and J genes are TRBV18 and TRBJ2-7; D unclear. Germline loops: CDR1 KGHSH, CDR2 LQKENI. The CDR3 is 12 residues long. The V end lost 1 base, the J end lost 3 bases, and 4 bases lay between the germline ends. The CDR3 DNA sequence: TGTGCCAGCTCACCACGCAGCTACGAGCAGTACTTC. It specifies CASSPRSYEQYF.

V usage is TRBV2 and J usage is TRBJ2-3, with 13 nucleotides matching TRBD2. V lost 4 bases to trimming and J lost 3 bases; unmatched junction nucleotides: 4. The length of the CDR3 is 16 residues. Germline values: CDR1 SNHLY, CDR2 FYNNEI. In nucleotides, the CDR3 is TGTGCCAGCAGTGGGAGGACTAGCGGGGGTACAGATACGCAGTATTTT. Translated: CASSGRTSGGTDTQYF.

The chain has TRBV2 and TRBJ2-1; D not resolved. This CDR3 spans 14 amino acids. Trimming shortened V by 7 bases and J by 8 bases, and 18 bases separated the two germline ends. Per the germline V gene, CDR1 is SNHLY and CDR2 is FYNNEI. CDR3 residues: CASMGILLVYEQFF. In nucleotides, the CDR3 is TGTGCCAGCATGGGGATCTTACTGGTGTATGAGCAGTTCTTC.

V is TRBV7-2 and J is TRBJ2-5, with D tentatively TRBD2 (6 bases). V shed 5 bases and J shed 5 bases, with 12 bases lying between them. Germline CDR1 and CDR2: SGHTA and FQGNSA. This CDR3 is built from 13 residues. The CDR3 region is CASSQGLLETQYF. DNA of the CDR3: TGTGCCAGCAGCCAGGGACTTTTGGAGACCCAGTACTTC.